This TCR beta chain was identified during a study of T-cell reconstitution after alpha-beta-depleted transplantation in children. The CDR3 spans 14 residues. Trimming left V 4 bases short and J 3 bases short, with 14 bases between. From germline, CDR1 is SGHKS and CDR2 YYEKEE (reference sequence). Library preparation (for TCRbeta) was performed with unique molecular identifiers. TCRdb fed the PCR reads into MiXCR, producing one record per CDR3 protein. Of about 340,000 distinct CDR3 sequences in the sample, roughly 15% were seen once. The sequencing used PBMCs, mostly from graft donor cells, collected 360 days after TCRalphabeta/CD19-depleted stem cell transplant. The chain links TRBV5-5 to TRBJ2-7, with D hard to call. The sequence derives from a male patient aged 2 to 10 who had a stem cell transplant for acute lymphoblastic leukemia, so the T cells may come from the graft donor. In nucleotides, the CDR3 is TGTGCCAGCAGCGAAGAGCCCGGCCTCTACGAGCAGTACTTC. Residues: CASSEEPGLYEQYF. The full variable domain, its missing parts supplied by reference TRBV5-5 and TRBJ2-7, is DAGVTQSPTHLIKTRGQQVTLRCSPISGHKSVSWYQQVLGQGPQFIFQYYEKEERGRGNFPDRFSARQFPNYSSELNVNALLLGDSALYLCASSEEPGLYEQYFGPGTRLTVT.